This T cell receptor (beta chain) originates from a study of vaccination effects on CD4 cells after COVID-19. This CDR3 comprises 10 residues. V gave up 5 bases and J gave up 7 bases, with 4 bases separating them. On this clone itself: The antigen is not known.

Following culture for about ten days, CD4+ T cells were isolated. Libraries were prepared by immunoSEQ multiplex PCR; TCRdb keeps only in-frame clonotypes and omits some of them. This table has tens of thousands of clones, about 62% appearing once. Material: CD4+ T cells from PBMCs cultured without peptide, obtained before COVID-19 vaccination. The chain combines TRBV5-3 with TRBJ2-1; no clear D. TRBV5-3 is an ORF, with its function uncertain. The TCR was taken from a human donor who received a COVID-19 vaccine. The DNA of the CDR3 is TGTGCCAGAAGTTTAAATGAGCAGTTCTTC. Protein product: CARSLNEQFF.